A single sample gave rise to the 3 T cell receptor beta chains below, sequenced in a study of human T cells and chemical hapten exposure. TCRdb re-called the 5' RACE reads with MiXCR, one entry per CDR3 protein. Among 110,000 or so distinct CDR3 sequences listed, approximately 20% were seen once. Whole blood that had not been fractionated was the source of extracted total RNA. These receptors were taken from a human donor in good health.

The chain is built from TRBV7-2 and TRBJ2-3, with D perhaps TRBD1 or TRBD2 (5 bases each). The CDR3 sequence is 15 residues long. Per germline, CDR1 SGHTA and CDR2 FQGNSA. The V end lost 4 bases, the J end lost 2 bases, and 13 bases lay between the germline ends. The CDR3 DNA reads TGTGCCAGCAGCTCCCGGGACCGATTCACAGATACGCAGTATTTT. Encoded protein: CASSSRDRFTDTQYF. The whole variable domain, remainder taken from reference TRBV7-2 and TRBJ2-3, is GAGVSQSPSNKVTEKGKDVELRCDPISGHTALYWYRQSLGQGLEFLIYFQGNSAPDKSGLPSDRFSAERTGGSVSTLTIQRTQQEDSAVYLCASSSRDRFTDTQYFGPGTRLTVL.

This clonotype has more than one count but fewer than ten. The chain is built from TRBV6-2 or TRBV6-3 and TRBJ2-1; D may be TRBD1 (6 bases). V lost 0 bases to trimming and J lost 3 bases, with 24 bases between them. The germline gives CDR1 MNHEY, CDR2 SVGEGT. The CDR3 sequence is 20 residues long. CDR3 sequence: CASSYSGIWWNRDNYNEQFF. For the CDR3, the DNA is TGTGCCAGCAGTTACTCGGGAATATGGTGGAACAGGGACAACTACAATGAGCAGTTCTTC.

This clonotype was seen a few times. The J gene is TRBJ2-7, the V gene TRBV7-2; 7 bases are a match to TRBD1. The CDR3 is 14 residues long. Trimming took 5 bases from V and 7 from J; bases not matched to a gene: 11. Germline V gene lookup returns CDR1 SGHTA and CDR2 FQGNSA. This CDR3 is CASSRDSLPREQYF. CDR3 nucleotides: TGTGCCAGCAGCCGGGACAGCCTACCTAGGGAGCAGTACTTC. The full variable domain, with the rest looked up from reference TRBV7-2 and TRBJ2-7, is GAGVSQSPSNKVTEKGKDVELRCDPISGHTALYWYRQSLGQGLEFLIYFQGNSAPDKSGLPSDRFSAERTGGSVSTLTIQRTQQEDSAVYLCASSRDSLPREQYFGPGTRLTVT.